These 27 T cell receptor beta chains originate from one sample sequenced in a study of cytomegalovirus exposure and HLA in healthy donors. The PCR ran on 60 Vbeta and 13 Jbeta primers. Only in-frame clones appear in the TCRdb table, and some are missing; sequencing was by immunoSEQ multiplex PCR. This table holds 170,000 or so clones, around four fifths found once. Sequenced input: PBMCs. Receptors were obtained from a man in his fifties or sixties in good health and CMV-seronegative.

This chain connects TRBV5-8 to TRBJ1-5; 8 nucleotides align to TRBD1. This CDR3 comprises 16 residues. V lost 4 bases and J lost 0; bases outside the gene matches: 6. Germline lookup yields CDR1 SGHTS and CDR2 YDEGEE. CDR3 residues: CASSPWTGNSNQPQHF. The DNA of the CDR3 is TGTGCCAGCAGCCCCTGGACAGGGAATAGCAATCAGCCCCAGCATTTT.

The rearrangement uses TRBV7-2 and TRBJ2-7, with TRBD2 as a possible D gene (6 bases). Per the germline V gene, CDR1 is SGHTA and CDR2 is FQGNSA. The CDR3 has 14 residues. Trimming shortened V by 3 bases and J by 3 bases, and 12 bases separated the two germline ends. CDR3 loop: CASSFGLTVYEQYF. The CDR3, as DNA: TGTGCCAGCAGCTTCGGACTAACCGTCTACGAGCAGTACTTC. Full variable domain (missing parts from reference TRBV7-2 and TRBJ2-7): GAGVSQSPSNKVTEKGKDVELRCDPISGHTALYWYRQSLGQGLEFLIYFQGNSAPDKSGLPSDRFSAERTGGSVSTLTIQRTQQEDSAVYLCASSFGLTVYEQYFGPGTRLTVT.

V is TRBV28 and J is TRBJ1-5; D gene ambiguous. Germline V gene sequence: CDR1 MDHEN, CDR2 SYDVKM. V lost 7 bases, J lost 6 bases, and 10 bases lay in between. The CDR3 length is 12 residues. CDR3 residues: CASKTTGQPQHF. CDR3 in DNA: TGTGCCAGCAAAACTACGGGTCAGCCCCAGCATTTT.

The V and J genes are TRBV6-1 and TRBJ2-3, with 15 positions matching TRBD2. The CDR3 consists of 15 residues. Germline CDR1 reads MNHNS; CDR2 reads SASEGT. V lost 10 bases, J lost 5 bases, and 7 bases stayed unmatched. The CDR3 nucleotides are TGTGCCACCCGCGCGGGACTAGCGGGAGGAGATACGCAGTATTTT. It specifies CATRAGLAGGDTQYF.

A word on this clone: Different DNA sequences within this sample yield the same CDR3. The chain joins TRBV10-3 to TRBJ1-2, with D perhaps TRBD1 (6 bases). The CDR3 covers 14 residues. Germline values: CDR1 ENHRY, CDR2 SYGVKD. V gave up 3 bases and J gave up 0 bases, with 8 bases separating them. The CDR3 loop reads CAISEQGTNYGYTF. The CDR3 DNA reads as TGTGCCATCAGTGAACAGGGAACTAACTATGGCTACACCTTC.

The chain has TRBV5-1 and TRBJ2-4, with TRBD1 matching 8 bases. CDR3 length: 16 residues. Germline loops: CDR1 SGHRS, CDR2 YFSETQ. V gave up 4 bases and J gave up 6 bases; unmatched junction bases: 12. CDR3 DNA sequence: TGCGCCAGCAGCCCTCGACAGGGGCCGATCGGAAACATTCAGTACTTC. Translation: CASSPRQGPIGNIQYF.

The CDR3: CASSSGQGEMKEKLFF. CDR3 bases: TGTGCCAGCAGCTCCGGACAGGGTGAAATGAAGGAAAAACTGTTTTTT. J is TRBJ1-4 and V is TRBV5-8; TRBD1 matches 8 bases. CDR3 length: 16 residues. J lost 8 bases, V lost 3 bases, and 12 bases had no gene match. In germline, CDR1 is SGHTS, CDR2 YDEGEE. The whole variable domain, remainder taken from reference TRBV5-8 and TRBJ1-4, is EAGVTQSPTHLIKTRGQQATLRCSPISGHTSVYWYQQALGLGLQFLLWYDEGEERNRGNFPPRFSGRQFPNYSSELNVNALELEDSALYLCASSSGQGEMKEKLFFGSGTQLSVL.

V usage is TRBV27 and J usage is TRBJ2-1, with a possible D match to TRBD1 (6 bases). Germline V lookup: CDR1 MNHEY, CDR2 SMNVEV (reference sequence). Trimming took 6 bases from V and 2 from J, leaving 14 bases between them. The CDR3 length is 15 residues. The chain's CDR3 is CASSGQTGTYNEQFF. CDR3 DNA: TGTGCCAGCAGCGGACAGACCGGAACCTACAATGAGCAGTTCTTC.

This rearrangement joins TRBV19 to TRBJ2-5, with 9 bases fitting TRBD2. The CDR3 sequence is 16 residues long. The V gene's germline CDR1 is LNHDA and CDR2 SQIVND (reference sequence). J was trimmed by 5 bases and V by 2 bases; bases with no gene match: 9. The CDR3 nucleotides are TGTGCCAGTAGTATAAGGGCGGGGGGGCCGGTGGAGACCCAGTACTTC. It encodes CASSIRAGGPVETQYF.

This clone was seen more than once but under ten times. J is TRBJ2-7 and V is TRBV7-9; TRBD2 agrees at 7 bases. Germline lookup yields CDR1 SEHNR and CDR2 FQNEAQ (reference sequence). J gave up 6 bases and V 5 bases, and 7 bases lay outside the gene matches. The length of the CDR3 is 13 residues. The CDR3 bases are TGTGCCAGCAGCCGAATGACTAGCTCCGAGCAGTACTTC. Translation: CASSRMTSSEQYF. The whole variable domain, filled in from reference TRBV7-9 and TRBJ2-7, reads DTGVSQNPRHKITKRGQNVTFRCDPISEHNRLYWYRQTLGQGPEFLTYFQNEAQLEKSRLLSDRFSAERPKGSFSTLEIQRTEQGDSAMYLCASSRMTSSEQYFGPGTRLTVT.

The chain carries TRBV27 and TRBJ2-7, with a weak D call TRBD2 (5 bases). Germline loops: CDR1 MNHEY, CDR2 SMNVEV (reference sequence). Deletions cut 7 bases from V and 7 bases from J, with 23 bases between. This CDR3 is 15 amino acids long. The CDR3 DNA follows: TGTGCCAGCATCCCCAGCGGCACCCGGGTAGGGGAGCAGTACTTC. Translated, it gives CASIPSGTRVGEQYF.

The chain joins TRBV28 to TRBJ1-5, with TRBD1 matching 9 bases. The CDR3 runs to 16 residues. The ends lost 4 bases at V and 0 bases at J; junction bases unmatched: 4. The germline V gene has CDR1 MDHEN and CDR2 SYDVKM. CDR3 region: CASSSIQGASNQPQHF. DNA of the CDR3: TGTGCCAGCAGTTCCATACAGGGGGCTAGCAATCAGCCCCAGCATTTT. Supplemented by reference TRBV28 and TRBJ1-5, the full variable domain reads DVKVTQSSRYLVKRTGEKVFLECVQDMDHENMFWYRQDPGLGLRLIYFSYDVKMKEKGDIPEGYSVSREKKERFSLILESASTNQTSMYLCASSSIQGASNQPQHFGDGTRLSIL.

The V gene is TRBV14, the J gene TRBJ2-6; the D is unclear. Trimming cost V 4 bases and J 4 bases, with 11 bases left between them. This CDR3 has 15 amino acids. Germline-derived CDR1 and CDR2 are SGHDN and FVKESK. CDR3 coding DNA: TGTGCCAGCAGCCCCTTTTCCTCCGGGGCCAACGTCCTGACTTTC. It is translated as CASSPFSSGANVLTF.

The chain uses TRBV28 and TRBJ1-4; possible D gene TRBD1, 5 bases. The CDR3 runs 14 residues. Trimming stripped 2 bases from V and 8 bases from J, with 12 bases between. The germline gives CDR1 MDHEN, CDR2 SYDVKM. The CDR3 region has the DNA TGTGCCAGCAGTTTACTCAGGGAGGGGGAAAAACTGTTTTTT. This encodes CASSLLREGEKLFF.

This clone was found a few times. The chain links TRBV5-1 to TRBJ1-2, with 9 bases lining up with TRBD1. CDR3 length: 15 amino acids. J was trimmed by 4 bases and V by 2 bases; bases with no gene match: 6. CDR1 is SGHRS and CDR2 is YFSETQ in the germline V gene. This chain's CDR3 is CASSFVQGAGYGYTF. The CDR3 DNA sequence: TGCGCCAGCAGCTTCGTACAGGGGGCCGGCTATGGCTACACCTTC.

The chain carries TRBV6-1 and TRBJ2-5; D gene ambiguous. This CDR3 has 13 amino acids. V dropped 0 bases and J dropped 5 bases, with 7 bases sitting between them. Germline V gene data show CDR1 as MNHNS and CDR2 as SASEGT. The CDR3 nucleotides read TGTGCCAGCAGTGAAGCGAACAGTGAGACCCAGTACTTC. Protein product: CASSEANSETQYF.

The rearrangement links TRBV12-2 to TRBJ2-2; the D call of TRBD2 is as the table states it, not checked on the DNA. TRBV12-2 is deemed a pseudogene. CDR3 length equals 20 residues. Here the CDR3 reads CASRSPAGLAGGRNTGELFF. CDR3 DNA: TGTGCAAGTCGCTCCCCCGCGGGACTAGCGGGGGGGAGAAACACCGGGGAGCTGTTTTTT.

The table lists this clone with a few counts. The chain has TRBV18 and TRBJ1-1, with unresolved D. From germline, CDR1 is KGHSH and CDR2 LQKENI. V was pared by 2 bases and J by 7 bases, with 5 bases between. This CDR3 comprises 11 residues. The CDR3 spells CASSPSGEAFF. CDR3 in DNA: TGTGCCAGCTCACCATCGGGTGAAGCTTTCTTT.

This clone was found a few times. The chain links TRBV10-3 to TRBJ1-5; D gene unclear. The CDR3 contains 15 residues. The V end lost 2 bases, the J end lost 1 base, and 9 bases lay between the germline ends. Germline CDR1 is ENHRY and CDR2 is SYGVKD. The CDR3 spells CAISEGPQSNQPQHF. The CDR3 DNA reads TGTGCCATCAGTGAGGGGCCCCAGAGCAATCAGCCCCAGCATTTT.

The chain employs TRBV6-6 and TRBJ2-7; possible D gene TRBD1, 6 bases. The germline V gene has CDR1 MNHNY and CDR2 SVGAGI (reference sequence). V was cut by 6 bases and J by 3 bases, with 12 bases left in between. CDR3 length equals 13 residues. DNA of the CDR3: TGTGCCAGCAGCCGGACAGTGAACTACGAGCAGTACTTC. It yields the protein CASSRTVNYEQYF.

The V and J genes are TRBV19 and TRBJ1-2, with TRBD1 identical over 7 bases. The germline V gene encodes CDR1 LNHDA and CDR2 SQIVND (reference sequence). The CDR3 loop spans 12 amino acids. The J segment lost 7 bases and the V segment lost 3 bases, leaving 2 bases of the junction unmatched. The CDR3 reads CASSIAGGGYTF. Written as DNA, the CDR3 is TGTGCCAGTAGTATTGCAGGGGGTGGCTACACCTTC.

This clone was seen just once. This rearrangement joins TRBV18 to TRBJ1-2, with TRBD1 matching 8 bases. From germline, CDR1 is KGHSH and CDR2 LQKENI. The V gene end was trimmed by 3 bases and the J gene end by 2 bases; junction bases not matched to a gene: 5. This CDR3 has 15 residues. CDR3 loop: CASSPGQVINYGYTF. CDR3 DNA: TGTGCCAGCTCACCGGGACAGGTTATCAACTATGGCTACACCTTC.

The V and J genes are TRBV4-1 and TRBJ1-4, with D possibly being TRBD1 (5 bases). This CDR3 has 16 residues. The germline V and J ends were trimmed by 0 bases and 0 bases, with 8 bases remaining between them. CDR1 and CDR2 from the germline V gene are MGHRA and YSYEKL. CDR3 coding DNA: TGCGCCAGCAGCCAAGATTGGGGGGCAACTAATGAAAAACTGTTTTTT. It codes for CASSQDWGATNEKLFF.

As DNA, the CDR3 is TGTGCCAGCAGCTTCCGAGGGGGGGCGTTTAATGAAAAACTGTTTTTT. Protein product: CASSFRGGAFNEKLFF. The V gene is TRBV7-8, the J gene TRBJ1-4; possibly TRBD1 for D (6 bases). CDR3 length: 16 amino acids. Trimming shortened V by 3 bases and J by 4 bases, and 15 bases separated the two germline ends. Germline-derived CDR1 and CDR2 are SGHVS and FQNEAQ.

The gene calls are TRBV7-9 and TRBJ1-6, with TRBD1 matching over 8 bases. Germline V gene data show CDR1 as SEHNR and CDR2 as FQNEAQ (reference sequence). There are 17 residues in the CDR3. The J segment lost 5 bases and the V segment lost 5 bases, leaving 11 bases of the junction unmatched. The CDR3 coding sequence is TGTGCCAGCAGCCCGACAGGGGCCTCTAACCATAATTCACCCCTCCACTTT. Translation: CASSPTGASNHNSPLHF.

The chain uses TRBV7-2 and TRBJ2-4; the D gene is possibly TRBD2 (7 bases). The CDR3 is made up of 16 amino acids. CDR1 SGHTA and CDR2 FQGNSA come from the germline V gene. V lost 1 base and J 0 bases, leaving 10 bases between the germline ends. The CDR3: CASSLVGGLAKNIQYF. The CDR3 region has the DNA TGTGCCAGCAGCTTAGTCGGGGGGCTAGCCAAAAACATTCAGTACTTC.

The chain links TRBV6-1 to TRBJ2-5; D is perhaps TRBD2 (5 bases). V was clipped by 6 bases and J by 0 bases, with 8 bases between them. CDR1 and CDR2 from the germline V gene are MNHNS and SASEGT. The CDR3 extends over 13 amino acids. The CDR3 bases are TGTGCCAGCAGGGGAGCTAACCAAGAGACCCAGTACTTC. Its translation is CASRGANQETQYF.